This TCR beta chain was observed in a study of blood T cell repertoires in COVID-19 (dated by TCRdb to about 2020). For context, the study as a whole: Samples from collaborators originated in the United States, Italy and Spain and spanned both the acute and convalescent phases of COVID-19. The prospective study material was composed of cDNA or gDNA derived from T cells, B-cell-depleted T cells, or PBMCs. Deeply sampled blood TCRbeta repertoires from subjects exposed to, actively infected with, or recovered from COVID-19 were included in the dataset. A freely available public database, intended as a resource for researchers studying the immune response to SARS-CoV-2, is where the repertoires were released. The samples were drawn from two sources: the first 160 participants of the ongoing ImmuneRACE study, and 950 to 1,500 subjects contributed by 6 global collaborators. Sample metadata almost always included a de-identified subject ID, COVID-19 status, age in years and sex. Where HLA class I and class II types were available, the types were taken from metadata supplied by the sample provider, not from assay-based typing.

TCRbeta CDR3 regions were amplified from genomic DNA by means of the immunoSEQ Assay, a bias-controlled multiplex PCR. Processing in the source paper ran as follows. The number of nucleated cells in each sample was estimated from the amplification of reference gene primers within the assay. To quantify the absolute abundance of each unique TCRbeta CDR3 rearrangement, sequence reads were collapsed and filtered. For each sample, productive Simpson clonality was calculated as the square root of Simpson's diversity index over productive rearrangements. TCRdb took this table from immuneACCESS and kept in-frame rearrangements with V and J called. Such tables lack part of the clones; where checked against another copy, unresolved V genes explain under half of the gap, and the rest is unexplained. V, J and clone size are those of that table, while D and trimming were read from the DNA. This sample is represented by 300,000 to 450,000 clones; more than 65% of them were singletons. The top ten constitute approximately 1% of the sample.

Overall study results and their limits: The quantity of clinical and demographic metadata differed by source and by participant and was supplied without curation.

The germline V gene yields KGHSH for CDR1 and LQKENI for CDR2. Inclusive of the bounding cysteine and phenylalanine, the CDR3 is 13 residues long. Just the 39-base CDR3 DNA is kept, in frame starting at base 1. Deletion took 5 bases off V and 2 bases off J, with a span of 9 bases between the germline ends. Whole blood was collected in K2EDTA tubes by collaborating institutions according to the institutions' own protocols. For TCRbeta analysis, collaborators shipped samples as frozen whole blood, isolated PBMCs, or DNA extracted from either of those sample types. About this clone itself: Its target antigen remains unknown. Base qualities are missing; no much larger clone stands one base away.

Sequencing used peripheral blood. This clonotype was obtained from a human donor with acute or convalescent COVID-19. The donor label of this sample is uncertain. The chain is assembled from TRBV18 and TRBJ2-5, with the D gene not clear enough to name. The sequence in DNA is TGTGCCAGCTCAGCGACAAGACAAGAGACCCAGTACTTC. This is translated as CASSATRQETQYF.